This T cell receptor beta chain originates from a study of response to subunit inactivated influenza vaccine. Study conclusions and caveats: Few additional T cells are recruited per seasonal influenza vaccination, authors suggested.

Remarks on this clonotype: What it binds is not known.

In germline, CDR1 is MNHNS, CDR2 SASEGT. V gave up 5 bases and J gave up 5 bases; unmatched junction bases: 9. The length of the CDR3 is 14 residues. TCRdb passed the RT-PCR reads through MiXCR, listing each CDR3 protein once. The sample has fewer than 250,000 distinct CDR3 sequences; around an eighth are singletons. Sample: CD8+ T cells sorted from PBMCs, taken 5 days after vaccination. The chain joins TRBV6-1 to TRBJ2-7, with 7 bases lining up with TRBD1. The clonotype was recovered from a man aged 45-65 years who received an inactivated influenza vaccine. CDR3 sequence reads: CASSRDREVDEQYF. The CDR3 DNA is TGTGCCAGCAGTCGTGACAGGGAAGTCGACGAGCAGTACTTC.